This T cell receptor beta chain was recovered during a study of cytotoxic CD8 clonotypes in ibrutinib-treated CLL. Study as a whole: Response samples were taken after a median of approximately 12 months on treatment, range 6 to 36. Mean values per sample were roughly 250,000 productive templates and tens of thousands of productive rearrangements.

This CDR3 has 15 amino acids. Germline V gene data show CDR1 as MNHNS and CDR2 as SASEGT. Trimming shortened V by 4 bases and J by 4 bases, and 14 bases separated the two germline ends. About 2 micrograms of genomic DNA, which was extracted from cryopreserved PBMCs, served as the material used for the TCR beta libraries. Libraries were prepared by immunoSEQ multiplex PCR; TCRdb keeps only in-frame clonotypes and omits some of them. The sample holds approximately 320,000 clones, roughly 67% seen once. The specimen comprised PBMCs, sampled after 36 months of ibrutinib treatment. The V and J genes are TRBV6-1 and TRBJ1-3, with D possibly TRBD1 on 6 matching bases. The receptor's source is a human donor with chronic lymphocytic leukemia. The CDR3 is CASSGPQGSGNTIYF. The CDR3 region has the DNA TGTGCCAGCAGTGGTCCCCAGGGGAGCGGAAACACCATATATTTT.